Each of the 28 T cell receptor beta chains below was sequenced from the same sample in a study of cytomegalovirus exposure and HLA in healthy donors. PCR primers comprised 60 Vbeta and 13 Jbeta primers. Measured with immunoSEQ multiplex PCR; TCRdb has only the in-frame clones, and not every one. The sample includes under 200,000 clones, 70% to 90% of them seen just once. The sequenced sample consisted of PBMCs. The receptors stem from a man aged 18 to 30 in good health and CMV-seropositive.

This chain connects TRBV19 to TRBJ2-7; 8 bases line up with TRBD2. Germline V lookup: CDR1 LNHDA, CDR2 SQIVND (reference sequence). This CDR3 comprises 12 residues. The V segment lost 6 bases and the J segment 3 bases; nucleotides outside the gene matches: 1. The CDR3 region is CASSAGGYEQYF. CDR3 in DNA: TGTGCCAGTAGCGCGGGGGGCTACGAGCAGTACTTC. Combining the CDR3 with reference TRBV19 and TRBJ2-7 gives the whole variable domain DGGITQSPKYLFRKEGQNVTLSCEQNLNHDAMYWYRQDPGQGLRLIYYSQIVNDFQKGDIAEGYSVSREKKESFPLTVTSAQKNPTAFYLCASSAGGYEQYFGPGTRLTVT.

The V gene is TRBV5-4, the J gene TRBJ2-2; perhaps TRBD2 as D (5 bases). The CDR3 loop spans 12 amino acids. Trimming removed 1 base from V and 9 bases from J, with 7 bases in between. The germline V gene has CDR1 SGHNT and CDR2 YYREEE (reference sequence). The CDR3 sequence: CASSLRGRELFF. CDR3 DNA sequence: TGTGCCAGCAGCTTGCGGGGTAGGGAGCTGTTTTTT.

The chain employs TRBV27 and TRBJ2-2; 8 bases align to TRBD1. With 5 bases clipped from V and 6 bases from J, the junction kept 2 bases outside the gene matches. In germline, CDR1 is MNHEY, CDR2 SMNVEV (reference sequence). The CDR3 runs to 13 residues. The CDR3 sequence: CASSGQGSGELFF. CDR3 bases: TGTGCCAGCAGTGGACAGGGTTCCGGGGAGCTGTTTTTT.

The J gene is TRBJ1-2, the V gene TRBV9; D is possibly TRBD1 (5 bases). CDR1 is SGDLS, CDR2 YYNGEE, per germline. This CDR3 has 15 residues. Trimming shortened V by 2 bases and J by 4 bases, and 15 bases separated the two germline ends. CDR3 nucleotides: TGTGCCAGCAGCGTTGCAACAGGAAGTACCTATGGCTACACCTTC. Its protein is CASSVATGSTYGYTF. Combining the CDR3 with reference TRBV9 and TRBJ1-2 gives the whole variable domain DSGVTQTPKHLITATGQRVTLRCSPRSGDLSVYWYQQSLDQGLQFLIQYYNGEERAKGNILERFSAQQFPDLHSELNLSSLELGDSALYFCASSVATGSTYGYTFGSGTRLTVV.

This clone was seen only once. J is TRBJ1-6 and V is TRBV6-4, with D tentatively TRBD1 (5 bases). Trimming cost V 3 bases and J 9 bases, with 9 bases left between them. The germline CDR1 and CDR2 sequences are MRHNA and SNTAGT. The CDR3 runs 13 residues. DNA for the CDR3: TGTGCCAGCAGTGATACGGGGGTTTCACCCCTCCACTTT. Protein product: CASSDTGVSPLHF.

The V and J genes are TRBV19 and TRBJ1-5; 7 bases are shared with TRBD1. The V and J ends lost 4 bases and 0 bases, in that order; junction bases with no gene match: 9. The length of the CDR3 is 17 residues. In germline, CDR1 is LNHDA, CDR2 SQIVND (reference sequence). CDR3 DNA sequence: TGTGCCAGTAGTAGAGATTTCCAGGGGGGTAGCAATCAGCCCCAGCATTTT. Its protein product is CASSRDFQGGSNQPQHF.

This clone was counted between two and nine times. This chain uses TRBV15 with TRBJ1-6; the match to TRBD1 covers 10 bases. Trimming at V came to 8 bases and at J to 8 bases, leaving 12 bases not matched to a gene. Germline assignment: CDR1 LNHNV and CDR2 YYDKDF (reference sequence). CDR3 length equals 16 residues. The CDR3 reads CATRRVGDRGDSPLHF. In nucleotides, the CDR3 is TGTGCCACCCGGCGGGTCGGGGACAGGGGTGATTCACCCCTCCACTTT.

The chain is built from TRBV5-6 and TRBJ1-2, with 7 bases fitting TRBD1. After removal of 4 bases from V and 2 bases from J, the junction contained 5 bases not matched to a gene. CDR1 SGHDT and CDR2 YYEEEE come from the germline V gene. The CDR3 totals 14 residues. The CDR3 spells CASSEPGQNYGYTF. In DNA, the CDR3 is TGTGCCAGCAGCGAGCCGGGACAGAACTATGGCTACACCTTC.

The chain has TRBV5-1 and TRBJ2-1; no definite D call. The CDR3 totals 14 residues. The ends were cut back, 0 bases at V and 7 bases at J, with 11 bases in the middle. Germline V gene data show CDR1 as SGHRS and CDR2 as YFSETQ. Written as DNA, the CDR3 is TGCGCCAGCAGCTTGGCCCAACAGCCGAATGAGCAGTTCTTC. As protein: CASSLAQQPNEQFF.

This chain connects TRBV11-3 to TRBJ2-2; D not certain. This CDR3 is built from 15 residues. V gave up 2 bases and J gave up 4 bases, with 11 bases separating them. The germline CDR1 and CDR2 sequences are SGHNT and YENEEA. The chain's CDR3 is CASSLNEVSTGELFF. DNA of the CDR3: TGTGCCAGCAGCTTAAACGAGGTGTCCACCGGGGAGCTGTTTTTT.

This chain joins TRBV10-3 and TRBJ2-2; a possible D gene is TRBD1 (5 bases). In germline, CDR1 is ENHRY, CDR2 SYGVKD. This CDR3 spans 12 amino acids. V was trimmed by 8 bases and J by 8 bases, leaving 12 bases between them. CDR3 amino acids: CAIGQGIGELFF. The CDR3 nucleotides are TGTGCCATCGGGCAGGGAATTGGGGAGCTGTTTTTT.

The chain carries TRBV21-1 and TRBJ1-1; the tabulated D call, TRBD1, remains unverified against the DNA. TRBV21-1 is a pseudogene. The CDR3 totals 18 residues. CDR3 DNA sequence: TGTGCCAGCAGCAACGAGGGGGACAGAGTAGTTTGTCGAACTGAAGCTTTCTTT. This sequence encodes CASSNEGDRVVCRTEAFF.

The rearrangement uses TRBV19 and TRBJ2-1; TRBD2 is a possible D gene (6 bases). There are 17 residues in the CDR3. CDR1 is LNHDA, CDR2 SQIVND, per germline (reference sequence). V was shortened by 3 bases and J by 0 bases, with 15 bases between the two germline ends. The CDR3 sequence: CASSILPSAGSYNEQFF. The CDR3 DNA follows: TGTGCCAGTAGTATCCTACCTAGCGCCGGCTCCTACAATGAGCAGTTCTTC.

The chain carries TRBV7-9 and TRBJ2-7; TRBD1 matches 11 bases. V was clipped by 1 base and J by 3 bases; unmatched bases: 5. CDR1 is SEHNR and CDR2 is FQNEAQ in the germline V gene (reference sequence). This CDR3 is 16 amino acids long. CDR3 DNA sequence: TGTGCCAGCAGCTTAGTGGCCGGGACAGGGGGCTACGAGCAGTACTTC. Its translation is CASSLVAGTGGYEQYF.

The DNA of the CDR3 is TGTGCCAGCTCACCGGACAGGGGGCGCACAGGAAACACCATATATTTT. Its translation: CASSPDRGRTGNTIYF. The V call is TRBV18, the J call TRBJ1-3, with TRBD1 identical over 11 bases. CDR3 length: 16 residues. V lost 3 bases to trimming and J lost 4 bases; unmatched junction nucleotides: 5. The V gene's germline CDR1 is KGHSH and CDR2 LQKENI.

CDR3 sequence reads: CASSVGGSNQPQHF. CDR3 bases: TGTGCCAGCAGCGTAGGAGGGAGCAATCAGCCCCAGCATTTT. This chain joins TRBV9 and TRBJ1-5; the D is unclear. Per the germline V gene, CDR1 is SGDLS and CDR2 is YYNGEE. Trimming removed 0 bases at V and 1 base at J, with 5 bases between. This CDR3 is built from 14 residues.

The rearrangement uses TRBV7-3 and TRBJ1-2; D perhaps matches TRBD1 (6 bases). CDR3 length: 15 amino acids. CDR1 and CDR2 from the germline V gene are SGHTA and FQGTGA. The V gene lost 0 bases and the J gene lost 8 bases, with 16 bases spanning the gap. CDR3 sequence (DNA): TGTGCCAGCAGCTTAACAGGGGGAGTAGGAAAAGGCTACACCTTC. Its translation: CASSLTGGVGKGYTF. The whole variable domain, remainder taken from reference TRBV7-3 and TRBJ1-2, is GAGVSQTPSNKVTEKGKYVELRCDPISGHTALYWYRQSLGQGPEFLIYFQGTGAADDSGLPNDRFFAVRPEGSVSTLKIQRTERGDSAVYLCASSLTGGVGKGYTFGSGTRLTVV.

This chain links TRBV5-8 with TRBJ2-1; D call uncertain. CDR3 size: 12 residues. Trimming took off 4 bases at V and 3 bases at J, with 5 bases between the two ends. In germline, CDR1 is SGHTS, CDR2 YDEGEE. The CDR3 reads CASSPLYNEQFF. The DNA for the CDR3 is TGTGCCAGCAGCCCCCTCTACAATGAGCAGTTCTTC.

The chain links TRBV7-2 to TRBJ2-7, with TRBD2 matching 8 bases. The ends lost 1 base at V and 7 bases at J; junction bases unmatched: 18. The CDR3 runs 18 residues. From germline, CDR1 is SGHTA and CDR2 FQGNSA. The CDR3 sequence: CASSLVPAGAATPGEQYF. CDR3 in DNA: TGTGCCAGCAGCTTAGTGCCAGCGGGGGCCGCTACCCCGGGGGAGCAGTACTTC.

The V gene is TRBV6-1, the J gene TRBJ1-4; D is perhaps TRBD1 (6 bases). The germline V gene has CDR1 MNHNS and CDR2 SASEGT. Trimming pared 5 bases from V and 8 bases from J, leaving 15 bases between. This CDR3 region has 14 residues. The CDR3 DNA reads TGTGCCAGCAGTTTGGACCCAAGGGGGGAAAAACTGTTTTTT. This sequence encodes CASSLDPRGEKLFF.

The rearrangement uses TRBV30 and TRBJ1-1; TRBD1 matches at 9 bases. The V segment lost 4 bases and the J segment 0 bases; nucleotides outside the gene matches: 9. The CDR3 has 16 amino acids. CDR1 is GTSNPN, CDR2 SVGIG, per germline (reference sequence). The CDR3 region is CAWMRDRVGVNTEAFF. CDR3 coding DNA: TGTGCCTGGATGAGGGACAGGGTTGGTGTGAACACTGAAGCTTTCTTT.

This chain uses TRBV5-1 with TRBJ1-1; 7 positions agree with TRBD1. This CDR3 region has 14 residues. V was pared by 4 bases and J by 5 bases, with 8 bases of the junction left unmatched. The germline V gene has CDR1 SGHRS and CDR2 YFSETQ. CDR3 amino acids: CASSPVTGQTEAFF. The CDR3 bases are TGCGCCAGCAGCCCGGTGACAGGGCAGACTGAAGCTTTCTTT.

The chain carries TRBV5-1 and TRBJ2-3; the D gene is possibly TRBD2 (5 bases). The ends were cut back, 7 bases at V and 8 bases at J, with 17 bases in the middle. The CDR3 covers 13 residues. CDR1 SGHRS and CDR2 YFSETQ come from the germline V gene. The CDR3 loop is CASRYGEFGTQYF. The CDR3 nucleotides read TGCGCCAGCCGCTATGGGGAGTTTGGTACGCAGTATTTT.

The chain uses TRBV6-5 and TRBJ2-5; 10 nucleotides agree with TRBD1. V gave up 7 bases and J gave up 7 bases; unmatched junction bases: 9. Germline-derived CDR1 and CDR2 are MNHEY and SVGAGI. This CDR3 spans 14 amino acids. As DNA, the CDR3 is TGTGCCAGCACCAGGGACAGGGGATGGGGGACCCAGTACTTC. Amino acids: CASTRDRGWGTQYF.

Here the CDR3 reads CATSRGHSNYGYTF. The CDR3 DNA reads TGTGCCACCTCCAGAGGACACTCTAACTATGGCTACACCTTC. The gene calls are TRBV19 and TRBJ1-2; tentative D call: TRBD1 (5 bases). Germline V gene sequence: CDR1 LNHDA, CDR2 SQIVND (reference sequence). The CDR3 extends over 14 amino acids. V lost 10 bases, J lost 0 bases, and 15 bases lay in between.

The chain has TRBV27 and TRBJ2-3; TRBD1 might be the D (6 bases). CDR1 MNHEY and CDR2 SMNVEV come from the germline V gene (reference sequence). The V gene lost 5 bases and the J gene lost 0 bases, with 18 bases spanning the gap. This CDR3 spans 17 amino acids. The DNA of the CDR3 is TGTGCCAGCAGTCTCCTCAGGGGACGCCTGAGCACAGATACGCAGTATTTT. This codes for CASSLLRGRLSTDTQYF.

This clone has just a few counts. The rearrangement joins TRBV14 to TRBJ1-6; 8 bases match TRBD1. The CDR3 contains 14 residues. CDR1 is SGHDN, CDR2 FVKESK, per germline. Trimming at V came to 1 base and at J to 17 bases, leaving 10 bases not matched to a gene. CDR3 nucleotide sequence: TGTGCCAGCAGCCAAGCGGGACAGGCCGGATACGTCCACTTT. As protein: CASSQAGQAGYVHF.

The chain carries TRBV29-1 and TRBJ1-3; D gene uncertain. This CDR3 is built from 12 residues. CDR1 is SQVTM and CDR2 is ANQGSEA in the germline V gene. The V gene lost 4 bases and the J gene lost 3 bases, with 7 bases spanning the gap. The CDR3, as DNA: TGCAGCGTTGGTGAGGGTGGAAACACCATATATTTT. It translates to CSVGEGGNTIYF.